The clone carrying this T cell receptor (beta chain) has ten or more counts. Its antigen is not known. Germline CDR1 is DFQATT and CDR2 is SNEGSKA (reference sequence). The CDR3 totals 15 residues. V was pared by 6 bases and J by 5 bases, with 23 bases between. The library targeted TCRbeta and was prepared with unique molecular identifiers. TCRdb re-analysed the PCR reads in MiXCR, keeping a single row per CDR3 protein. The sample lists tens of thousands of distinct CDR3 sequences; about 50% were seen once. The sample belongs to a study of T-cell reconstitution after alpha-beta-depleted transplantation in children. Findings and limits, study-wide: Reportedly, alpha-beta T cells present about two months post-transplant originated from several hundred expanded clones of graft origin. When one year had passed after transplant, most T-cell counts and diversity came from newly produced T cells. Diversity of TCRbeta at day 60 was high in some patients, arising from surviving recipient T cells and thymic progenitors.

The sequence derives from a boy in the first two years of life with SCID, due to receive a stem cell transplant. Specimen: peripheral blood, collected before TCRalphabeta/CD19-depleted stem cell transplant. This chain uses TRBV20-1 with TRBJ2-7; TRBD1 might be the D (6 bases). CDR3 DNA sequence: TGCAGTGCCCCCCCGGCTGAGGACAGCGGCAACGAGCAGTACTTC. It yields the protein CSAPPAEDSGNEQYF.